This paragraph reports one T cell receptor beta chain. RNA in amounts of roughly 0.5 to 1 ug was reverse transcribed with random hexamers. Each CDR3 protein gets one entry after TCRdb re-called the immunoSEQ multiplex PCR reads with MiXCR. The sample comprises under 300,000 distinct CDR3 sequences, around 96% of which are singletons, and approximately 0.094% rests with the top ten. The sample belongs to a study of CD8 T cells in Susac syndrome. The CDR3 has 15 amino acids. Deletions cut 1 base from V and 2 bases from J, with 10 bases between. The germline V gene encodes CDR1 SGHTA and CDR2 FQGNSA. This sequence originates from a human donor with Susac syndrome. Material for sequencing was CD4+ T cells from PBMCs. The chain recombines TRBV7-2 with TRBJ2-3; D may match TRBD1 or TRBD2 (5 bases each). CDR3 sequence (DNA): TGTGCCAGCAGCTTAGACGGGACCCTCACAGATACGCAGTATTTT. It specifies CASSLDGTLTDTQYF.